Sequencing of this T cell receptor beta chain was carried out in a study of cytomegalovirus exposure and HLA in healthy donors. Study information: The roughly 110 validation repertoires matched the roughly 700 first-cohort repertoires in platform, a later analysis reported. Study conclusions and caveats: Listed as cytomegalovirus-associated were more than 150 TCR beta chains. Subsequent analysis showed first-cohort TCR clusters tending to co-occur in approximately 120 validation repertoires.

The CDR3 runs 16 residues. Trimming removed 6 bases from V and 0 bases from J; junction bases left unmatched: 7. In germline, CDR1 is SGHVS, CDR2 FQNEAQ. With regard to this clone: Its antigen is still unknown.

The data were produced by immunoSEQ multiplex PCR, yet TCRdb's version contains in-frame clones alone and is incomplete. The sample lists about 160,000 clones, roughly 89% seen once, with 4% to 5% in the top ten. V and J are TRBV7-8 and TRBJ1-4, with 7 bases aligning to TRBD1. Input material: PBMCs. The receptor comes from a man aged 18-30 years in good health and CMV-seropositive. CDR3: CASRPDRVSTNEKLFF. CDR3 sequence (DNA): TGTGCCAGCAGGCCTGACAGGGTGTCAACTAATGAAAAACTGTTTTTT. The full variable domain, rest sourced from reference TRBV7-8 and TRBJ1-4, is GAGVSQSPRYKVAKRGQDVALRCDPISGHVSLFWYQQALGQGPEFLTYFQNEAQLDKSGLPSDRFFAERPEGSVSTLKIQRTQQEDSAVYLCASRPDRVSTNEKLFFGSGTQLSVL.